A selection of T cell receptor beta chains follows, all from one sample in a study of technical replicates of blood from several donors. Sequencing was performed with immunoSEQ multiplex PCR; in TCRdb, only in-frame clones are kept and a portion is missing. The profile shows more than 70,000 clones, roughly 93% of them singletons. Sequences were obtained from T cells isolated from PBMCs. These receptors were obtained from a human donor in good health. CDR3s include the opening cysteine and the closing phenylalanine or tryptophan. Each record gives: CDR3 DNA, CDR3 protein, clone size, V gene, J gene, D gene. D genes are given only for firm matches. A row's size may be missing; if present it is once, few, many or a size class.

DNA: TGTGCCAGCAGGCCCCAGGGCTTAACTAATGAAAAACTGTTTTTT; CDR3: CASRPQGLTNEKLFF; size: NA; V: TRBV5-6; J: TRBJ1-4; D: NA
DNA: TGTGCCAGCAGCGTAGAGGGGACAGGGCTGAATTCACCCCTCCACTTT; CDR3: CASSVEGTGLNSPLHF; size: NA; V: TRBV9; J: TRBJ1-6; D: TRBD1
DNA: TGTGCCAGTAGTACAGGGGTTCTAGTGAACACTGAAGCTTTCTTT; CDR3: CASSTGVLVNTEAFF; size: NA; V: TRBV19; J: TRBJ1-1; D: NA
DNA: TGCGCCAGCAGTGAGTTTGTCTTTGATACGCAGTATTTT; CDR3: CASSEFVFDTQYF; size: NA; V: TRBV10-1; J: TRBJ2-3; D: NA
DNA: TGTGCCAGCAGTGGACAGCTAAATAGCAATCAGCCCCAGCATTTT; CDR3: CASSGQLNSNQPQHF; size: NA; V: TRBV2; J: TRBJ1-5; D: NA
DNA: TGCGCCAGCAGCCTCCAACCGGGACAGGGTTCCGGGGAGCTGTTTTTT; CDR3: CASSLQPGQGSGELFF; size: NA; V: TRBV5-1; J: TRBJ2-2; D: TRBD1
DNA: TGCAGCGTTACGGCTAGCGGGAGATCCGGGGAGACCCAGTACTTC; CDR3: CSVTASGRSGETQYF; size: NA; V: TRBV29-1; J: TRBJ2-5; D: TRBD2
DNA: TGTGCCAGTACCGATGGGAGCGGATATTACGAGCAGTACTTC; CDR3: CASTDGSGYYEQYF; size: NA; V: TRBV19; J: TRBJ2-7; D: NA
DNA: TGTGCCAGCATCCTGACAGTTGAAGCTTTCTTT; CDR3: CASILTVEAFF; size: NA; V: TRBV5-5; J: TRBJ1-1; D: NA
DNA: TGTGCCAGTAGTATACGAGGTCTAGCGGGAGCGGATTGGGACAATGAGCAGTTCTTC; CDR3: CASSIRGLAGADWDNEQFF; size: NA; V: TRBV19; J: TRBJ2-1; D: TRBD2
DNA: TGTGCCAGCAGGAGTCTAGCGGGAGGGCCGGGATGGAACATTCAGTACTTC; CDR3: CASRSLAGGPGWNIQYF; size: NA; V: TRBV27; J: TRBJ2-4; D: TRBD2
DNA: TGTGCCAGCAGCTTATCAGGGCGAAGTGGCTACACCTTC; CDR3: CASSLSGRSGYTF; size: NA; V: TRBV5-8; J: TRBJ1-2; D: NA
DNA: TGTGCCAGCAGCTCGGGGGGGACAGTGCTACAAGAGACCCAGTACTTC; CDR3: CASSSGGTVLQETQYF; size: NA; V: TRBV28; J: TRBJ2-5; D: NA
DNA: TGCGCCAGCAGCTTTGGGGAGCCGGGGACAGATACGCAGTATTTT; CDR3: CASSFGEPGTDTQYF; size: NA; V: TRBV5-1; J: TRBJ2-3; D: NA
DNA: TGTGCCAGCAGGACAGGGGGCACTGAAGCTTTCTTT; CDR3: CASRTGGTEAFF; size: NA; V: TRBV25-1; J: TRBJ1-1; D: TRBD1
DNA: TGTGCTAGCAGCTTAGAATCGACAGCGGAGACCCAGTACTTC; CDR3: CASSLESTAETQYF; size: NA; V: TRBV7-7; J: TRBJ2-5; D: NA
DNA: TGTGCCAGCAGCTTAGGGACAGGGGGTTTGGAGCAGTTCTTC; CDR3: CASSLGTGGLEQFF; size: NA; V: TRBV7-2; J: TRBJ2-1; D: TRBD1
DNA: TGTGCCACCAGCAGTAGCGGGAGCCGGGAGCTGTTTTTT; CDR3: CATSSSGSRELFF; size: NA; V: TRBV15; J: TRBJ2-2; D: TRBD2
DNA: TGCGCCAGCAGCTGGGGACAGTTTAATGAAAAACTGTTTTTT; CDR3: CASSWGQFNEKLFF; size: NA; V: TRBV4-1; J: TRBJ1-4; D: TRBD1
DNA: TGTGCCAGCAGTTTAGGCGGGACCCAATATGGCTACACCTTC; CDR3: CASSLGGTQYGYTF; size: once; V: TRBV27; J: TRBJ1-2; D: NA
DNA: TGTGCCAGCAGAGGACAGGGACCGTACGAGCAGTACTTC; CDR3: CASRGQGPYEQYF; size: NA; V: TRBV25-1; J: TRBJ2-7; D: TRBD1
DNA: TGTGCCACCAGCAACAGGGAAAATGAGCAGTTCTTC; CDR3: CATSNRENEQFF; size: NA; V: TRBV15; J: TRBJ2-1; D: NA
DNA: TGCGCCAGCTCTGCGGCCGGGGAGCTGTTTTTT; CDR3: CASSAAGELFF; size: NA; V: TRBV4-1; J: TRBJ2-2; D: NA
DNA: TGTGCCAGCAGGAACGTAACTAGTTTCCCTAATGAGCAGTTCTTC; CDR3: CASRNVTSFPNEQFF; size: NA; V: TRBV9; J: TRBJ2-1; D: NA
DNA: TGTGCCAGCAGCCGACAGTTGGATAGCAATCAGCCCCAGCATTTT; CDR3: CASSRQLDSNQPQHF; size: NA; V: TRBV7-2; J: TRBJ1-5; D: NA
DNA: TGTGCCAGCTCACCTGAGGTACGGGACAGATATCAGCCCCAGCATTTT; CDR3: CASSPEVRDRYQPQHF; size: NA; V: TRBV18; J: TRBJ1-5; D: TRBD1
DNA: TGCGCCAGCAGCCAAGACTGGACAGGGGGCACAGAGACCCAGTACTTC; CDR3: CASSQDWTGGTETQYF; size: NA; V: TRBV4-1; J: TRBJ2-5; D: TRBD1
DNA: TGCGCCAGCAGCTTGGTTGCGGAGGCCAACGTCCTGACTTTC; CDR3: CASSLVAEANVLTF; size: NA; V: TRBV5-1; J: TRBJ2-6; D: NA
DNA: TGTGCCAGCAGTGATAAGAAGGATTGGTACAGGGACTATGGCTACACCTTC; CDR3: CASSDKKDWYRDYGYTF; size: NA; V: TRBV6-1; J: TRBJ1-2; D: NA
DNA: TGTGCCAGCAGTCAACAGGGTGGAGTCGGCGGCTACACCTTC; CDR3: CASSQQGGVGGYTF; size: NA; V: TRBV2; J: TRBJ1-2; D: NA
DNA: TGTGCCAGCAGCTTTGGGGGGTTGTACGAGCAGTACTTC; CDR3: CASSFGGLYEQYF; size: NA; V: TRBV5-6; J: TRBJ2-7; D: NA
DNA: TGCGCCAGCAGCCGATCACAGGGTCGGGACTACGAGCAGTACTTC; CDR3: CASSRSQGRDYEQYF; size: NA; V: TRBV5-1; J: TRBJ2-7; D: NA
DNA: TGTGCCTGGAGGTCCACGGTCCGCGAGCAGTTCTTC; CDR3: CAWRSTVREQFF; size: NA; V: TRBV30; J: TRBJ2-1; D: NA
DNA: TGCGCCAGCAGCTTGGCCGGTAGCGGGGGGGGTACAGATACGCAGTATTTT; CDR3: CASSLAGSGGGTDTQYF; size: NA; V: TRBV5-1; J: TRBJ2-3; D: TRBD2
DNA: TGTGCCGGCCGGGACAGAGCAGAGACCCAGTACTTC; CDR3: CAGRDRAETQYF; size: NA; V: TRBV2; J: TRBJ2-5; D: TRBD1